This is a list of T cell receptor beta chains from one sample in a study of blood T cell repertoires in COVID-19. The method was immunoSEQ multiplex PCR; TCRdb's version includes in-frame clones alone and lacks a portion of them. This sample yields 180,000 or so clones, of which about 90% are seen a single time; over 9.5% belongs to the top ten. The specimen was peripheral blood. Receptors originate from a woman in her fifties or sixties with COVID-19, enrolled during active disease. The CDR3 runs from the conserved cysteine through the conserved F or W. A D gene is named only where the DNA matches it firmly. Clone size appears in some rows only: once, few, many, or a class for an expanded clone.

clone_size	v_call	d_call	j_call	cdr3_aa	cdr3_nt
NA	TRBV4-3	TRBD2	TRBJ2-1	CASSHQAGVNEQFF	TGCGCCAGCAGCCACCAAGCGGGAGTGAATGAGCAGTTCTTC
NA	TRBV4-1	NA	TRBJ2-1	CASSQDPAAYNEQFF	TGCGCCAGCAGCCAAGATCCGGCGGCGTACAATGAGCAGTTCTTC
NA	TRBV28	NA	TRBJ2-1	CASSLMSSYNEQFF	TGTGCCAGCAGTTTAATGAGCTCCTACAATGAGCAGTTCTTC
NA	TRBV20-1	NA	TRBJ1-2	CSTPNGGYTF	TGCAGTACTCCGAATGGTGGCTACACCTTC
NA	TRBV5-4	TRBD1	TRBJ1-2	CASSLARTGGYGYTF	TGTGCCAGCAGCTTGGCAAGGACAGGGGGCTATGGCTACACCTTC
few	TRBV2	NA	TRBJ2-7	CASSPQGIGDNSYEQYF	TGTGCCAGCAGTCCTCAGGGTATTGGGGACAACTCCTACGAGCAGTACTTC
NA	TRBV27	TRBD1	TRBJ2-5	CASSLLRTGVVRETQYF	TGTGCCAGCAGTTTACTCCGGACAGGGGTGGTTCGCGAGACCCAGTACTTC
NA	TRBV5-5	TRBD2	TRBJ2-2	CASSLATSGNTGELFF	TGTGCCAGCAGCTTGGCTACTAGCGGGAACACCGGGGAGCTGTTTTTT
NA	TRBV18	NA	TRBJ2-2	CASATPSRNTGELFF	TGTGCCAGCGCCACGCCCTCCAGGAACACCGGGGAGCTGTTTTTT
NA	TRBV11-1	NA	TRBJ2-3	CASSLGSRGTDTQYF	TGTGCCAGCAGCTTAGGCTCCCGGGGCACAGATACGCAGTATTTT
NA	TRBV11-2	TRBD2	TRBJ2-1	CASSGLGGSIYEQFF	TGTGCCAGCAGCGGCCTCGGCGGGAGCATCTATGAGCAGTTCTTC
once	TRBV24-1	NA	TRBJ1-5	CATSDFTDNQPQHF	TGTGCCACCAGTGATTTTACAGACAATCAGCCCCAGCATTTT
NA	TRBV11-2	NA	TRBJ2-3	CASEGVSTRLNTQYF	TGTGCCTCCGAGGGGGTCTCGACCAGGTTAAATACGCAGTATTTT
NA	TRBV4-3	TRBD2	TRBJ2-2	CASSQVMPRTSGSGTGELFF	TGCGCCAGCAGCCAAGTCATGCCGAGGACTAGCGGGAGTGGCACCGGGGAGCTGTTTTTT